This is a list of T cell receptor beta chains from one sample in a study of glioma-infiltrating T cells. One entry per CDR3 protein results from TCRdb running MiXCR on the multiplex PCR reads. The table has around 170,000 distinct CDR3 sequences, more than 35% seen once; the top ten hold roughly 5.4%. Sequenced sample: glioma tissue, nonneoplastic brain tissue, or PBMCs (not recorded which). The receptors stem from a human donor with low-grade glioma or glioblastoma, undergoing nonglioma brain surgery, or in good health (not recorded which). Each CDR3 is given with its conserved first and last residue. D genes are given only for firm matches. The size field is filled for only some rows; it gives once, few, many or a size class.

v_call	j_call	d_call	clone_size	cdr3_nt	cdr3_aa
TRBV10-3	TRBJ1-3	NA	few	TGTGCCATCAGTGAGTCAAGGATCTCTGGAAACACCATATATTTT	CAISESRISGNTIYF
TRBV28	TRBJ1-2	NA	NA	TGTGCCAGCAGTTCTCCCTTCCTCGGAAACTATGGCTTCACCTTC	CASSSPFLGNYGFTF
TRBV12-3/TRBV12-4	TRBJ2-7	NA	few	TGTGCCAGCAGTTCGAGACAGACAACCTACGAGCAGTACTTC	CASSSRQTTYEQYF
TRBV2	TRBJ2-7	NA	NA	TGTGCCAGCAGTGTAGGTACAGCAAGCTACCAGCAGTACTTC	CASSVGTASYQQYF
TRBV12-3/TRBV12-4	TRBJ1-2	TRBD1	NA	TGTGCCAGCAGTACCGTCGACAGGGCGCACTATGGCTACACCTTC	CASSTVDRAHYGYTF
TRBV2	TRBJ2-1	NA	many	TGTGCCAGTGAGAAGGTAGGGGATGAGCAGTTCTTC	CASEKVGDEQFF
TRBV5-1	TRBJ1-6	NA	few	TGCGCCAGCAGCCCGCGGACGGGAAGCAGTAATTCACCCCTCCACTTT	CASSPRTGSSNSPLHF
TRBV29-1	TRBJ2-5	NA	many	TGCAGCGTTGGGGAAGAGACCCAGTACTTC	CSVGEETQYF
TRBV15	TRBJ1-6	NA	many	TGTGCCACCAGCAGGTTCCGGGATTCACCCCTCCACTTT	CATSRFRDSPLHF
TRBV20-1	TRBJ1-1	NA	many	TGCAGTGCTCCAGGGGATATGACTGAAGCTTTCTTT	CSAPGDMTEAFF
TRBV24-1	TRBJ2-3	NA	NA	TGTGCCACCAGTGATCCTCAACCGGGAGCAAGCACAGATACGCAGTATTTT	CATSDPQPGASTDTQYF
TRBV20-1	TRBJ2-7	TRBD2	many	TGCAGTGCTAGAGGCGACGGGAGGGCTCACGAGCAGTACTTC	CSARGDGRAHEQYF
TRBV5-1	TRBJ1-1	NA	many	TGCGCCAGCAGCTTGCAGGACTCGAACACTGAAGCTTTCTTT	CASSLQDSNTEAFF
TRBV6-1	TRBJ2-7	NA	NA	TGTGCCAGCAGTGAAAGAGGCGGAATCACAGATACGCAGTACTTC	CASSERGGITDTQYF
TRBV7-2	TRBJ1-5	TRBD1	many	TGTGCCAGCAGTGGACAGGGTTCGAATCAGCCCCAGCATTTT	CASSGQGSNQPQHF
TRBV20-1	TRBJ2-3	NA	many	TGCAGTGCTATGGACAGAGATACGCAGTATTTT	CSAMDRDTQYF
TRBV6-1	TRBJ1-5	NA	NA	TGTGCCACCAGTGAATTGGGTCGAGGTCAGTCCCAGCATTTT	CATSELGRGQSQHF
TRBV19	TRBJ1-1	NA	NA	TGTGCCAGTAGTTACAGTAATCACACTGAAGGTTTCTTT	CASSYSNHTEGFF
TRBV29-1	TRBJ2-5	TRBD2	NA	TGCAGCGTTGTAGATCGCGGGAGAGAGACCCAGTACTTC	CSVVDRGRETQYF
TRBV29-1	TRBJ2-5	TRBD2	NA	TGCAGCGTTGTGGTACCGGGACTAGCGGGAGTGGGGTCAGAGACCCAGTACTTC	CSVVVPGLAGVGSETQYF
TRBV3-1	TRBJ1-2	NA	many	TGTGCCAGCGGGAGGGAAACGAACTATGGCTACACCTTC	CASGRETNYGYTF
TRBV24-1	TRBJ2-1	NA	NA	TGTGCCACCAGTGGTGACGGAAACTCCTACAATGAGCAGTTCTTC	CATSGDGNSYNEQFF
TRBV20-1	TRBJ2-1	NA	many	TGCAGTGCTAGCTCAGCGGAAAGCTCCTACAATGAGCAGTTCTTC	CSASSAESSYNEQFF